This is a list of T cell receptor beta chains from one sample in a study of T cell repertoires in cytomegalovirus infection. TCRdb passed the reads through MiXCR, listing each CDR3 protein once. The table shows 200,000 or so distinct CDR3 sequences, with under 25% occurring only once. Sequencing was performed on PBMCs. These receptors came from a human donor in good health (CMV status not recorded). Some clones in this sample may be carry-over from other donors' samples. The CDR3 runs from the conserved cysteine through the conserved F or W. D genes are given only for firm matches. Only some rows state a clone size, as once, few, many or a class for expanded clones.

V,size,J,D,CDR3,DNA
TRBV6-5,few,TRBJ1-5,.,CASSTDNSNQPQHF,TGTGCCAGCAGTACTGATAATAGCAATCAGCCCCAGCATTTT
TRBV5-1,.,TRBJ1-1,.,CASRGLGQGGTEAFF,TGCGCCAGCAGGGGCCTGGGGCAGGGTGGAACTGAAGCTTTCTTT
TRBV6-6,few,TRBJ1-1,TRBD1,CASRSGTGAPEAFF,TGTGCCAGCAGATCCGGGACAGGGGCCCCTGAAGCTTTCTTT
TRBV5-5,few,TRBJ1-2,.,CASSPAERYGYTF,TGTGCCAGCAGCCCCGCAGAACGCTATGGCTACACCTTC
TRBV2,.,TRBJ1-1,TRBD1,CASRRDRVLGEAFF,TGTGCCAGCAGACGGGACAGGGTTTTGGGTGAAGCTTTCTTT
TRBV7-2,many,TRBJ2-5,TRBD2,CASSGGTSGGQETQYF,TGTGCCAGCAGCGGGGGGACTAGCGGGGGGCAAGAGACCCAGTACTTC
TRBV5-1,.,TRBJ2-7,.,CASSFGTGSYEQYF,TGCGCCAGCAGCTTTGGGACGGGGTCCTACGAGCAGTACTTC
TRBV7-9,many,TRBJ2-5,.,CASSLVLETQYF,TGTGCCAGCAGCTTAGTTCTGGAGACCCAGTACTTC
TRBV10-1,.,TRBJ2-2,.,CASSESSGGNTGELFF,TGCGCCAGCAGTGAGTCAAGTGGGGGGAACACCGGGGAGCTGTTTTTT
TRBV28,few,TRBJ2-3,TRBD1,CASSLGTGGPGTDTQYF,TGTGCCAGCAGTTTAGGTACAGGGGGCCCAGGCACAGATACGCAGTATTTT
TRBV20-1,many,TRBJ2-1,.,CSASPWAGAYNEQFF,TGCAGTGCCTCCCCGTGGGCCGGGGCTTACAATGAGCAGTTCTTC
TRBV7-6,.,TRBJ2-6,TRBD1,CASSAPGQGFGGANVLTF,TGTGCCAGCAGCGCACCGGGACAGGGCTTCGGTGGGGCCAACGTCCTGACTTTC
TRBV7-2,many,TRBJ2-7,.,CASSFNPYEQYF,TGTGCCAGCAGCTTTAACCCCTACGAGCAGTACTTC
TRBV7-9,few,TRBJ2-5,.,CASSHFEGGETQYF,TGTGCCAGCAGCCATTTTGAGGGGGGAGAGACCCAGTACTTC
TRBV6-2/TRBV6-3,few,TRBJ2-5,TRBD1,CASSRIGQGQLQETQYF,TGTGCCAGCAGCCGAATCGGACAGGGGCAACTTCAAGAGACCCAGTACTTC
TRBV10-3,few,TRBJ2-5,TRBD1,CAIPNCGTGVCLETQYF,TGTGCCATCCCCAACTGCGGGACAGGGGTTTGTTTGGAGACCCAGTACTTC
TRBV7-3,.,TRBJ2-1,TRBD2,CASSLVYSREGRDNEQFF,TGTGCCAGCAGCTTAGTCTATTCGCGGGAGGGGAGGGACAATGAGCAGTTCTTC
TRBV11-3,few,TRBJ2-1,.,CASSLEPYPYNEQFF,TGTGCCAGCAGCTTAGAACCATACCCCTACAATGAGCAGTTCTTC
TRBV4-1,.,TRBJ2-7,TRBD1,CASSQGDRVEQYF,TGCGCCAGCAGCCAAGGGGACAGGGTCGAGCAGTACTTC
TRBV28,few,TRBJ2-5,.,CASSFIAGANQETQYF,TGTGCCAGCAGTTTTATCGCCGGGGCCAACCAAGAGACCCAGTACTTC
TRBV6-1,few,TRBJ2-7,.,CATLDPFGPAQYF,TGTGCCACCTTGGACCCCTTTGGACCTGCGCAGTACTTC